The clone carrying this TCR beta chain was recorded at least ten times. The antigen remains undetermined. The sample originates from a study of neurological immune-mediated disorders. General study findings and limits: HTLV-1-associated myelopathy had the most TCR clonal expansion, and multiple sclerosis had the least, less than healthy controls.

Germline V gene data show CDR1 as SGHAT and CDR2 as FQNNGV. The CDR3 spans 14 residues. The V end was cut by 0 bases, the J end by 7 bases, with 12 bases between. The cDNA came from 5'RACE, which used 10-nucleotide random UMIs. Over 160 million TCR-beta sequences from 15-18 subjects came out of each sequencing run. TCRdb redid the calling of the 5' RACE reads with MiXCR, one entry per CDR3 protein. This sample carries tens of thousands of distinct CDR3 sequences, about a tenth of them seen once, and the ten largest clones take approximately 5.3%. The unsorted libraries were prepared from 2 million PBMCs (stored at -80 C).

V and J are TRBV11-2 and TRBJ1-2, with D unresolved. The origin of this receptor is a man in his 70s with HTLV-1-associated myelopathy (HAM/TSP). Sequencing was carried out using PBMCs. The CDR3 DNA reads TGTGCCAGCAGCTTAGAGGCCAGGTGGAGTGGCTACACCTTC. Its translation: CASSLEARWSGYTF.